This T cell receptor beta chain was retrieved from a study of monozygotic twins with inflammatory bowel disease. Study-level findings and limits: IBD patients exhibited fewer clonotypes shared with other individuals than healthy twins, particularly with disease activity.

There are 14 residues in the CDR3. The germline V gene encodes CDR1 SGHRS and CDR2 YFSETQ. As concerns this clonotype: Its antigen is undetermined.

Molecular identifiers with 6-nucleotide sample barcodes were added during cDNA synthesis via template switching. From its re-call of the 5' RACE reads, TCRdb lists each CDR3 protein once, without DNA. The repertoire table contains approximately 200,000 distinct CDR3 sequences. The sequence was obtained from a human donor with ulcerative colitis or Crohn's disease, or a healthy co-twin of an affected twin (not recorded which). J is TRBJ2-5 and V is TRBV5-1; no DNA is available, so the TRBD2 call from TCRdb remains unchecked. Source material: blood. CDR3 amino acids: CASSLDGGTETQYF.